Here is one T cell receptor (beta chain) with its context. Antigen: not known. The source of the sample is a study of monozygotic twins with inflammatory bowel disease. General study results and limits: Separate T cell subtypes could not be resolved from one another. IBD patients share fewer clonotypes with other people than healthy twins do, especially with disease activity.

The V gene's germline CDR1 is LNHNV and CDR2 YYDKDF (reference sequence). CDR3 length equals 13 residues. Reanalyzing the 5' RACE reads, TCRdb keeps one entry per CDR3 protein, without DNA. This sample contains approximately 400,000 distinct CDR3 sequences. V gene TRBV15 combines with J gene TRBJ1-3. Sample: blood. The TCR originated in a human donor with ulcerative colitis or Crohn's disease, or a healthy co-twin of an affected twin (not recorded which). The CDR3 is CATQGVFGNTIYF.